Given below is one T cell receptor (beta chain) in context. Its antigen is undetermined. Amplified TCR beta CDR3 regions derived from RNA transcripts. HTBI primers drove first-round RT-PCR of the TCR CDR3. TCRdb reanalysed the multiplex PCR reads using MiXCR and keeps one entry per CDR3 protein. The table includes 480,000 or so distinct CDR3 sequences, approximately 15% detected once. The CDR3 contains 17 residues. The V gene's germline CDR1 is SGHKS and CDR2 YYEKEE (reference sequence). The V end was cut by 4 bases, the J end by 5 bases, with 22 bases between. Diagnosis of hyperthyroidism was new in patients aged 18 to 65, and its duration was under 2 months. These data originate in a study of T cells in Graves' hyperthyroidism and ophthalmopathy. Study-wide background: Peripheral blood was secured at the point of initial diagnosis, before any treatment. Findings and limits, study-wide: The model made its ophthalmopathy prediction, and onset followed a median about 6 months later.

The sequenced material came from blood. The receptor comes from a woman under 30 with Graves' hyperthyroidism. V and J are TRBV5-5 and TRBJ1-5; D gene unclear. The CDR3, as DNA: TGTGCCAGCAGCCTGGACCCGCGCCAGCTAATTGATCAGCCCCAGCATTTT. It encodes CASSLDPRQLIDQPQHF.